Listed here is a single TCR beta chain. The source of the sample is a study of blood T cell repertoires in COVID-19. Across the study: Samples came from the United States, Italy and Spain, spanning acute and convalescent COVID-19. From T cells, B-cell-depleted T cells, or PBMCs came the material, which was cDNA or gDNA.

Germline CDR1 reads SGHVS; CDR2 reads FQNEAQ. CDR3 length: 17 amino acids. V shed 1 base and J 9 bases; nucleotides not matched to a gene: 14. In the original analysis: Amplified reference gene primers provided the basis for estimating nucleated cell counts. Some clones are missing from TCRdb's copy, which holds only in-frame ones; the method was immunoSEQ multiplex PCR. That table supplies the V and J calls and clone size; D and trimming were determined from the DNA. The data show 130,000 or so clones, 60% to 85% seen once. Sequenced sample: peripheral blood. The source is a man at least 80 years old with acute or convalescent COVID-19. The V call is TRBV7-8, the J call TRBJ2-1; 8 bases agree with TRBD1. This CDR3 is CASSLETRTGTYGEQFF. CDR3 DNA: TGTGCCAGCAGCTTAGAGACCCGGACAGGGACCTATGGTGAGCAGTTCTTC.